These 29 T cell receptor beta chains were sequenced from one sample in a study of vaccination and CD4 T cells after COVID-19. The treatment: approximately nine-day PBMC culture with coronavirus spike peptide pools or control peptides (ViraFEST assay). Cultured CD4+ T cell DNA was sequenced using the Oncomine TCR Beta short-read assay. Each CDR3 protein is one row after TCRdb ran MiXCR on the PCR reads. Altogether approximately 15,000 distinct CDR3 sequences are present, around a fifth being singletons, with the ten largest covering 9.5% to 15%. No antigen has been identified for these receptors. The source was CD4+ T cells from blood, cultured in vitro, collected before SARS-CoV-2 vaccination. These receptors came from a human donor who received a COVID-19 vaccine.

The chain is built from TRBV12-5 and TRBJ1-1; D unresolved. Deletions cut 1 base from V and 1 base from J, with 7 bases between. The CDR3 contains 14 residues. CDR1 is LGHNT and CDR2 is FRNRAP in the germline V gene. CDR3 residues: CASGLAGTNTEAFF. CDR3 DNA sequence: TGTGCTAGTGGTTTGGCCGGAACGAACACTGAAGCTTTCTTT.

This clonotype ranks as medium-sized (0.01 to 0.1%). The chain employs TRBV19 and TRBJ1-6, with D maybe TRBD1 (6 bases). V was trimmed by 3 bases and J by 9 bases, leaving 12 bases between them. Germline loops: CDR1 LNHDA, CDR2 SQIVND (reference sequence). This CDR3 region has 14 residues. CDR3 sequence reads: CASSIEQGLSPLHF. CDR3 coding DNA: TGTGCCAGTAGTATCGAACAGGGCCTTTCACCCCTCCACTTT.

The chain carries TRBV20-1 and TRBJ2-5, with a weak D call TRBD1 (6 bases). CDR1 is DFQATT, CDR2 SNEGSKA, per germline (reference sequence). The CDR3 extends over 13 amino acids. V was trimmed by 5 bases and J by 5 bases, leaving 15 bases between them. CDR3 nucleotides: TGCAGTGCTCGGATGGGGGCCGGGGAGACCCAGTACTTC. Encoded protein: CSARMGAGETQYF.

This clonotype turned up a few times. The chain links TRBV25-1 to TRBJ1-6, with 7 nucleotides matching TRBD1. V shed 6 bases, J shed 9 bases, and the junction held 11 bases outside the gene matches. CDR3 size: 15 residues. Germline V lookup: CDR1 MGHDK, CDR2 SYGVNS. The CDR3 nucleotides are TGTGCCAGCAGAGGACGGACAGGCGATTCTTCACCCCTCCACTTT. Its translation is CASRGRTGDSSPLHF.

J is TRBJ1-2 and V is TRBV5-1; TRBD1 aligns across 9 bases. V lost 0 bases to trimming and J lost 3 bases; unmatched junction nucleotides: 0. The CDR3 consists of 14 residues. Germline CDR1 SGHRS, CDR2 YFSETQ. In DNA, the CDR3 is TGCGCCAGCAGCTTGGGGACAGGGGACTATGGCTACACCTTC. Translation: CASSLGTGDYGYTF.

The J gene is TRBJ1-2, the V gene TRBV7-8, with unresolved D. The CDR3 spans 15 residues. Germline V gives CDR1 SGHVS, CDR2 FQNEAQ. The V end lost 2 bases, the J end lost 0 bases, and 10 bases lay between the germline ends. This CDR3 is CASSLFRQANYGYTF. The CDR3 DNA sequence: TGTGCCAGCAGCTTATTCCGACAAGCTAACTATGGCTACACCTTC.

The table lists this clonotype with a few counts. V is TRBV24-1 and J is TRBJ1-1; D unclear. This CDR3 has 14 residues. Germline CDR1 is KGHDR and CDR2 is SFDVKD. Trimming shortened V by 2 bases and J by 4 bases, and 10 bases separated the two germline ends. CDR3 nucleotides: TGTGCCACCAGTGATTCCGGGGAGGGCACTGAAGCTTTCTTT. Amino acid sequence: CATSDSGEGTEAFF.

The chain couples TRBV19 to TRBJ2-5, with 13 bases identical to TRBD2. CDR3 size: 18 residues. With V trimmed by 4 bases and J by 5 bases, 13 bases remained unmatched. Germline V gene lookup returns CDR1 LNHDA and CDR2 SQIVND (reference sequence). The CDR3 sequence: CASSTTRTSGGPRETQYF. The CDR3 nucleotides are TGTGCCAGTAGTACCACCCGGACTAGCGGGGGCCCCCGGGAGACCCAGTACTTC.

This chain connects TRBV4-2 to TRBJ1-1; TRBD1 agrees at 7 bases. The CDR3 is 14 amino acids. In germline, CDR1 is LGHNA, CDR2 YNFKEQ. V gave up 4 bases and J gave up 1 base; unmatched junction bases: 3. CDR3 nucleotide sequence: TGTGCCAGCAGCCCCCAGGGGGAGAACACTGAAGCTTTCTTT. The encoded protein is CASSPQGENTEAFF.

This clonotype appeared a few times. The chain uses TRBV30 and TRBJ1-1, with D perhaps TRBD1 (5 bases). The CDR3 is 19 residues long. Germline CDR1 is GTSNPN and CDR2 is SVGIG (reference sequence). The ends were cut back, 0 bases at V and 1 base at J, with 24 bases in the middle. The CDR3: CAWSVSYGGVLGWNTEAFF. CDR3 nucleotide sequence: TGTGCCTGGAGTGTAAGTTACGGAGGGGTACTCGGATGGAACACTGAAGCTTTCTTT.

The V call is TRBV19, the J call TRBJ2-4; D is perhaps TRBD1 (6 bases). Between the trimmed V and J ends, which lost 3 bases and 9 bases, there was a span of 18 bases. The V gene's germline CDR1 is LNHDA and CDR2 SQIVND (reference sequence). This CDR3 is 15 amino acids long. This chain's CDR3 is CASSMVDSSPGIQYF. Here the CDR3 DNA reads TGTGCCAGTAGTATGGTGGACAGCTCGCCGGGCATTCAGTACTTC.

CDR3 loop: CASSLDPARNSPLHF. The DNA for the CDR3 is TGTGCCAGCAGCTTGGATCCAGCGAGGAATTCACCCCTCCACTTT. The J gene is TRBJ1-6, the V gene TRBV7-9, with no clear D. CDR3 size: 15 residues. Germline CDR1 reads SEHNR; CDR2 reads FQNEAQ (reference sequence). V lost 3 bases, J lost 7 bases, and 13 bases lay in between.

Remarks on this clonotype: Relative to the germline gene, one junction end is altered; a read error may explain this. The V and J genes are TRBV7-2 and TRBJ2-1; TRBD2 might be the D (6 bases). This CDR3 comprises 15 residues. Germline loops: CDR1 SGHTA, CDR2 FQGNSA. The CDR3 DNA sequence: TGTGCTAGCAGCTTAGCGGCGGGGAGCCACAATGAGCAGTTCTTC. Residues: CASSLAAGSHNEQFF. Supplemented by reference TRBV7-2 and TRBJ2-1, the full variable domain reads GAGVSQSPSNKVTEKGKDVELRCDPISGHTALYWYRQSLGQGLEFLIYFQGNSAPDKSGLPSDRFSAERTGGSVSTLTIQRTQQEDSAVYLCASSLAAGSHNEQFFGPGTRLTVL.

By share of the sample, this clonotype is medium-sized. The chain is built from TRBV15 and TRBJ1-6, with 9 bases identical to TRBD1. Germline loops: CDR1 LNHNV, CDR2 YYDKDF (reference sequence). The CDR3 is made up of 15 amino acids. Trimming cost V 5 bases and J 5 bases; bases outside gene matches: 4. The CDR3 DNA reads as TGTGCCACCAGCGGGGACAGGGTAAATAATTCACCCCTCCACTTT. Protein: CATSGDRVNNSPLHF. Full variable domain (outside the CDR3, taken from reference TRBV15 and TRBJ1-6): DAMVIQNPRYQVTQFGKPVTLSCSQTLNHNVMYWYQQKSSQAPKLLFHYYDKDFNNEADTPDNFQSRRPNTSFCFLDIRSPGLGDTAMYLCATSGDRVNNSPLHFGNGTRLTVT.

This clonotype was recorded a few times. The V and J genes are TRBV2 and TRBJ1-3, with D possibly TRBD1 on 5 matching bases. V lost 9 bases to trimming and J lost 0 bases, with 9 bases between them. Germline V gene lookup returns CDR1 SNHLY and CDR2 FYNNEI. The CDR3 spans 13 residues. The CDR3 DNA sequence: TGTGCCAGGGGGGTGAGCTCTGGAAACACCATATATTTT. This gives the protein CARGVSSGNTIYF.

This clonotype occurred a few times. The chain couples TRBV5-1 to TRBJ1-2; 10 bases fit TRBD1. This CDR3 comprises 14 residues. V trimming: 7 bases; J trimming: 4 bases; junction bases outside the gene matches: 7. Germline V lookup: CDR1 SGHRS, CDR2 YFSETQ. This chain's CDR3 is CASGLTGGFYGYTF. CDR3 sequence (DNA): TGCGCCAGCGGCCTGACAGGGGGCTTCTATGGCTACACCTTC.

By share, this clonotype ranks as hyperexpanded. The gene calls are TRBV5-1 and TRBJ2-7; 9 bases align to TRBD2. The CDR3 is 18 amino acids. Germline CDR1 and CDR2: SGHRS and YFSETQ. V shed 4 bases, J shed 0 bases, and the junction held 14 bases outside the gene matches. The CDR3 loop reads CASSHGGGAGGSSYEQYF. The DNA for the CDR3 is TGCGCCAGCAGCCACGGGGGTGGAGCGGGGGGTTCCTCCTACGAGCAGTACTTC. Supplemented by reference TRBV5-1 and TRBJ2-7, the full variable domain reads KAGVTQTPRYLIKTRGQQVTLSCSPISGHRSVSWYQQTPGQGLQFLFEYFSETQRNKGNFPGRFSGRQFSNSRSEMNVSTLELGDSALYLCASSHGGGAGGSSYEQYFGPGTRLTVT.

Turning to this clonotype: The CDR3 ends on some other residue instead of the conserved phenylalanine or tryptophan, so this is likely a read error. CDR3 sequence (DNA): TGTGCCAGCAGCCAGACAGGGAACTATGGCTACACCTCC. It is translated as CASSQTGNYGYTS. The chain joins TRBV2 to TRBJ1-2, with TRBD1 matching 7 bases. V trimming: 6 bases; J trimming: 2 bases; junction bases outside the gene matches: 3. CDR3 size: 13 residues. Germline V CDR1 and CDR2: SNHLY, FYNNEI.

Only a few counts were recorded for this clonotype. The rearrangement joins TRBV12-3 or TRBV12-4 to TRBJ1-2; 9 bases are a match to TRBD1. Germline trimming cut 8 bases from V and 0 bases from J; bases unmatched to any gene: 10. The CDR3 length is 16 residues. CDR3 DNA sequence: TGTGCCAGCGCCCGGGACAGGGAAACCGCTAACTATGGCTACACCTTC. Protein sequence: CASARDRETANYGYTF.

This chain joins TRBV5-1 and TRBJ2-3, with TRBD2 identical over 11 bases. Germline V gives CDR1 SGHRS, CDR2 YFSETQ. This CDR3 spans 15 amino acids. V was clipped by 0 bases and J by 4 bases; unmatched bases: 1. CDR3 nucleotide sequence: TGCGCCAGCAGCTTGGTACTAGCGGGGGCAGATACGCAGTATTTT. Translated, it gives CASSLVLAGADTQYF.

This clonotype showed up just a few times. The chain combines TRBV12-3 or TRBV12-4 with TRBJ1-1; D is undetermined. This CDR3 region has 13 residues. V shed 2 bases and J shed 2 bases, with 6 bases lying between them. DNA for the CDR3: TGTGCCAGCAGTTTACGGGGAAACACTGAAGCTTTCTTT. Amino acids: CASSLRGNTEAFF.

About this clonotype: Sequence at one end of the junction differs from germline and may be a read error. The gene calls are TRBV7-9 and TRBJ2-1, with D possibly being TRBD2 (6 bases). Per germline, CDR1 SEHNR and CDR2 FQNEAQ (reference sequence). This CDR3 spans 14 amino acids. The CDR3 is CVSSARGAYNEQFF. In nucleotides, the CDR3 is TGTGTCAGCAGCGCACGCGGGGCCTACAATGAGCAGTTCTTC. Using reference TRBV7-9 and TRBJ2-1 for the parts outside the CDR3, the full variable domain is DTGVSQNPRHKITKRGQNVTFRCDPISEHNRLYWYRQTLGQGPEFLTYFQNEAQLEKSRLLSDRFSAERPKGSFSTLEIQRTEQGDSAMYLCVSSARGAYNEQFFGPGTRLTVL.

In its sample, this clonotype is medium-sized. The chain links TRBV6-1 to TRBJ1-2; D unclear. The CDR3 has 13 amino acids. Germline-derived CDR1 and CDR2 are MNHNS and SASEGT. V was cut by 6 bases and J by 5 bases, with 13 bases left in between. The CDR3 protein is CASRSMGVYGYTF. The CDR3 coding sequence is TGTGCCAGCAGGTCGATGGGAGTATATGGCTACACCTTC.

This clonotype is termed medium-sized. The chain joins TRBV11-3 to TRBJ1-5, with D unresolved. CDR1 SGHNT and CDR2 YENEEA come from the germline V gene. This CDR3 is built from 13 residues. V was clipped by 6 bases and J by 5 bases, with 11 bases between them. CDR3 amino acids: CASSFSSDQPQHF. CDR3 coding DNA: TGTGCCAGCAGTTTCTCGTCCGATCAGCCCCAGCATTTT.

This clonotype was recorded only once. This chain connects TRBV29-1 to TRBJ1-2; TRBD1 matches 7 bases. This CDR3 region has 13 residues. CDR1 is SQVTM, CDR2 ANQGSEA, per germline. V lost 5 bases and J lost 4; bases outside the gene matches: 7. The CDR3 DNA sequence: TGCAGCGTTTGTGACAGGGACGGCTATGGCTACACCTTC. Translation gives CSVCDRDGYGYTF.

The chain uses TRBV7-2 and TRBJ2-3; 11 nucleotides match TRBD2. Germline V gives CDR1 SGHTA, CDR2 FQGNSA. The CDR3 extends over 16 amino acids. Losses at the gene ends were 5 bases for V and 1 base for J; bases not matched to a gene: 5. As DNA, the CDR3 is TGTGCCAGCAGCCACTTTAGCGGGGGGGGCACAGATACGCAGTATTTT. It codes for CASSHFSGGGTDTQYF.

This clonotype was seen a few times. The genes are TRBV20-1 and TRBJ2-3; 8 nucleotides line up with TRBD2. The CDR3 is 15 residues long. V shed 5 bases and J 7 bases; nucleotides not matched to a gene: 14. Germline-derived CDR1 and CDR2 are DFQATT and SNEGSKA (reference sequence). CDR3 region: CSAGVVGGGTYTQYF. The DNA for the CDR3 is TGCAGTGCTGGCGTTGTTGGCGGGGGGACCTATACGCAGTATTTT.

This clonotype was counted between two and nine times. The chain has TRBV5-1 and TRBJ2-2, with D uncertain. This CDR3 spans 12 amino acids. The ends were cut back, 2 bases at V and 2 bases at J, with 1 base in the middle. Per the germline V gene, CDR1 is SGHRS and CDR2 is YFSETQ. The CDR3 DNA sequence: TGCGCCAGCAGCTTAAACACCGGGGAGCTGTTTTTT. The encoded protein is CASSLNTGELFF.

Notes on this clonotype: One end of the junction fails to match germline, which may point to a read error. The chain is built from TRBV7-9 and TRBJ2-5; a weak D match, TRBD2 (5 bases). CDR3 length: 14 amino acids. CDR1 and CDR2 from the germline V gene are SEHNR and FQNEAQ (reference sequence). The CDR3 bases are TGTGCCAGCAACTTAGGTCCAGCGGCAATCAACCAGTACTTC. It encodes CASNLGPAAINQYF.